This T cell receptor beta chain was sequenced in a study of blood T cell repertoires in COVID-19. Data came from immunoSEQ multiplex PCR; TCRdb stores just in-frame clones and leaves some out. The sample carries about 170,000 clones, approximately 85% recorded once. The CDR3 has 16 amino acids. The V end lost 0 bases, the J end lost 2 bases, and 10 bases lay between the germline ends. Germline-derived CDR1 and CDR2 are SNHLY and FYNNEI. V gene TRBV2 combines with J gene TRBJ1-4; D is perhaps TRBD1 (6 bases). Sequencing was performed on peripheral blood. The origin of this receptor is a man aged 40-55 years who had recovered from COVID-19. The CDR3, as DNA: TGTGCCAGCAGTGAAGCGTACAGGGTTACTAATGAAAAACTGTTTTTT. Amino acids: CASSEAYRVTNEKLFF.